This T cell receptor (beta chain) was retrieved from a study of T-cell memory formation after mild COVID-19. Study observations and caveats: While clones contracting from day 15 to 85 were balanced between CD4 and CD8, later expanders leaned CD4+. Memory sampled before infection contained some responding clones, suggesting cross-reactive memory joined.

Trimming pared 7 bases from V and 5 bases from J, leaving 20 bases between. CDR1 is KGHDR, CDR2 SFDVKD, per germline. CDR3 length: 16 amino acids. The authors produced TCR alpha and TCR beta cDNA libraries with sample barcodes and UMIs by 5'RACE using constant-segment primers. TCRdb re-called the 5' RACE reads through MiXCR, storing one row per CDR3 protein. The sample comprises 180,000 or so distinct CDR3 sequences, more than 9% of which are singletons, and approximately 3.4% rests with the top ten. At least ten counts were recorded for this clonotype. Its antigen is currently unknown. The J gene is TRBJ2-1, the V gene TRBV24-1; D may be TRBD2 (6 bases). The sequencing input was PBMCs or a T cell subset sorted from them (not recorded which). This receptor was obtained from a man younger than 35 who had mild COVID-19 (a few samples of this study predate the infection). Cell type and time point are not known. In DNA, the CDR3 is TGTGCCACCAGAGATCCAGGACTAAATACCGACAATGAGCAGTTCTTC. It translates to CATRDPGLNTDNEQFF.